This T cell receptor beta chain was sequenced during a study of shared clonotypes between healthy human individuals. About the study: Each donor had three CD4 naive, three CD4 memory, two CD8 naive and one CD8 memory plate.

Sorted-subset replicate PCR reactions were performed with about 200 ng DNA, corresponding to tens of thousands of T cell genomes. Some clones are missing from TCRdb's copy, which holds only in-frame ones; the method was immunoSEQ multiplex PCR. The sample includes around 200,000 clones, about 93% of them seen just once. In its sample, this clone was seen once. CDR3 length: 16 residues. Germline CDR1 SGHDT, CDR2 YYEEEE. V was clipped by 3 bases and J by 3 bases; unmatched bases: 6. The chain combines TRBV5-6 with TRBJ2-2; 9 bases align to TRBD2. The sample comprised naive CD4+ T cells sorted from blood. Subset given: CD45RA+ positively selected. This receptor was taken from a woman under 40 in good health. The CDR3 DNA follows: TGTGCCAGCAGCTGGGGGAGCGGGAGGTACACCGGGGAGCTGTTTTTT. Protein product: CASSWGSGRYTGELFF.